This T cell receptor beta chain stems from a study of blood T cell repertoires in COVID-19. Study-level information: Acute-phase and convalescent COVID-19 samples originated in the United States, Italy and Spain. Nucleic acid was either cDNA or gDNA, and it came from T cells, B-cell-depleted T cells, or PBMCs.

This CDR3 is 14 amino acids long. Germline loops: CDR1 SEHNR, CDR2 FQNEAQ (reference sequence). Trimming removed 1 base from V and 4 bases from J, with 10 bases in between. In the study's own analysis: It was from reference gene primer amplification that nucleated cell counts were estimated. Produced via immunoSEQ multiplex PCR; TCRdb's table is partial and in-frame only. That table furnishes V, J and clone size, whereas the DNA furnished D and trimming. The table lists 250,000 to 350,000 clones, about 89% of them singletons, with around 0.88% in the top ten. The receptor's source is a man under 40 with acute or convalescent COVID-19. Sequencing was carried out using peripheral blood. The V gene is TRBV7-9, the J gene TRBJ2-5; D is uncertain. As DNA, the CDR3 is TGTGCCAGCAGCTTAGGGAGCCTCAGAGAGACCCAGTACTTC. Amino acids: CASSLGSLRETQYF.